These 8 T cell receptor beta chains originate from one sample sequenced in a study of monozygotic twins with inflammatory bowel disease. No DNA is given; TCRdb re-called the 5' RACE reads and lists each CDR3 protein once. Seen in this sample are approximately 380,000 distinct CDR3 sequences; the ten most common clones hold 2% to 3%. The material sequenced was blood. The receptor set was obtained from a human donor with ulcerative colitis or Crohn's disease, or a healthy co-twin of an affected twin (not recorded which).

The chain couples TRBV9 to TRBJ2-3; TCRdb gives TRBD2 as the D gene, but with no DNA this cannot be confirmed. The germline gives CDR1 SGDLS, CDR2 YYNGEE. The CDR3 covers 15 residues. This CDR3 reads CASSVRRGGTDTQYF.

The chain couples TRBV2 to TRBJ2-7; TCRdb's D gene call, TRBD1, goes unchecked for lack of DNA. CDR1 and CDR2 from the germline V gene are SNHLY and FYNNEI. CDR3 length: 13 residues. This chain's CDR3 is CASSGQGTVEQYF.

The V and J genes are TRBV28 and TRBJ1-5; TCRdb lists TRBD1, though no DNA is available to test this call. Germline V lookup: CDR1 MDHEN, CDR2 SYDVKM. CDR3 length: 16 residues. This chain's CDR3 is CASIQRARVRNQPQHF.

V gene TRBV6-2 or TRBV6-3 combines with J gene TRBJ1-2. The germline gives CDR1 MNHEY, CDR2 SVGEGT. This CDR3 region has 16 residues. The CDR3 loop is CATSTGRADAGYGYTF.

This rearrangement joins TRBV6-5 to TRBJ1-6. Germline values: CDR1 MNHEY, CDR2 SVGAGI. The CDR3 sequence is 14 residues long. The CDR3 reads CASSYRSRNSPLHF.

This chain uses TRBV2 with TRBJ2-7; TCRdb's assignment of TRBD1 cannot be checked, as there is no DNA. The CDR3 is made up of 16 amino acids. From germline, CDR1 is SNHLY and CDR2 FYNNEI. CDR3 sequence reads: CASSGKWDSPYYEQYF.

The chain uses TRBV7-2 and TRBJ1-1; TCRdb's D call, TRBD1, is unchecked because there is no DNA. The V gene's germline CDR1 is SGHTA and CDR2 FQGNSA. This CDR3 comprises 13 residues. CDR3 protein: CASSPGQSTEAFF.

The chain has TRBV4-3 and TRBJ2-7; checking the TCRdb D call of TRBD1 is not possible without DNA. In germline, CDR1 is LGHNA, CDR2 YSLEER. The CDR3 has 16 amino acids. This chain's CDR3 is CASSQHGTGGSYEQYF.